This is a list of T cell receptor beta chains from one sample in a study of T cells in Graves' hyperthyroidism and ophthalmopathy. TCRdb independently ran MiXCR on the multiplex PCR reads; one entry per CDR3 protein. The sample consists of about 640,000 distinct CDR3 sequences, around 20% of them appearing once. Input material: blood. These TCRs come from a man younger than 40 with Graves' ophthalmopathy. CDR3s include the opening cysteine and the closing phenylalanine or tryptophan. The D gene is left open where the match is weak. Size tells how often a clone was seen (once, few, many) or the class of an expanded clone, and some rows leave it out.

D gene: TRBD1; V gene: TRBV14; clone size: -; J gene: TRBJ2-6; CDR3 DNA: TGTGCCAGCAGAGGGAACAGGGGGCCCTCTGGGGCCAACGTCCTGACTTTC; CDR3 protein: CASRGNRGPSGANVLTF
D gene: -; V gene: TRBV6-1; clone size: many; J gene: TRBJ1-5; CDR3 DNA: TGTGCCAGCAGTCTCCCGCTCGGAGGCAATCAGCCCCAGCATTTT; CDR3 protein: CASSLPLGGNQPQHF
D gene: -; V gene: TRBV28; clone size: many; J gene: TRBJ2-7; CDR3 DNA: TGTGCCAGCAGTTCCTTGAGCGGGTTCTACGAGCAGTACTTC; CDR3 protein: CASSSLSGFYEQYF
D gene: -; V gene: TRBV7-9; clone size: few; J gene: TRBJ1-1; CDR3 DNA: TGTGCCAGCAGCCCCCGTTCTGAAGCTTTCTTT; CDR3 protein: CASSPRSEAFF
D gene: -; V gene: TRBV11-2; clone size: many; J gene: TRBJ2-7; CDR3 DNA: TGTGCCAGCAGCTTAGATGCCCGGGCCGGAGAGCAGTACTTC; CDR3 protein: CASSLDARAGEQYF
D gene: -; V gene: TRBV6-2/TRBV6-3; clone size: -; J gene: TRBJ2-7; CDR3 DNA: TGTGCCAGCAGCCGAAAGCCACAGGACTACGAGCAGTACTTC; CDR3 protein: CASSRKPQDYEQYF
D gene: -; V gene: TRBV27; clone size: few; J gene: TRBJ2-1; CDR3 DNA: TGTGCCAGCGCTGAAGACTCCTTATCCTACAATGAGCAGTTCTTC; CDR3 protein: CASAEDSLSYNEQFF
D gene: TRBD1; V gene: TRBV5-1; clone size: -; J gene: TRBJ2-1; CDR3 DNA: TGCGCCAGCAGTACGTCCGGGACAGCCTACAATGAGCAGTTCTTC; CDR3 protein: CASSTSGTAYNEQFF
D gene: -; V gene: TRBV6-1; clone size: -; J gene: TRBJ2-4; CDR3 DNA: TGTGCCAGCAAGAGAGAGGGGGGAAACATTCAGTACTTC; CDR3 protein: CASKREGGNIQYF
D gene: TRBD1; V gene: TRBV6-4; clone size: -; J gene: TRBJ1-2; CDR3 DNA: TGTGCCAGCAGTGTGGGAGAAACAGGGGTTGGCTACACCTTC; CDR3 protein: CASSVGETGVGYTF
D gene: -; V gene: TRBV20-1; clone size: -; J gene: TRBJ1-5; CDR3 DNA: TGCAGTGCTAGAGGATCCAGCAATCAGCCCCAGCATTTT; CDR3 protein: CSARGSSNQPQHF
D gene: -; V gene: TRBV11-3; clone size: -; J gene: TRBJ2-2; CDR3 DNA: TGTGCCAGCAGCTCCGAAGGGGGTGGAGGGACCGGGGAGCTGTTTTTT; CDR3 protein: CASSSEGGGGTGELFF
D gene: -; V gene: TRBV9; clone size: few; J gene: TRBJ1-3; CDR3 DNA: TGTGCCAGCAGCGTATTAGGGGCCGCGAACACCATATATTTT; CDR3 protein: CASSVLGAANTIYF
D gene: -; V gene: TRBV7-9; clone size: many; J gene: TRBJ1-2; CDR3 DNA: TGTGCCAGCAGCTTAGGTACGAGATATGGCTACACCTTC; CDR3 protein: CASSLGTRYGYTF
D gene: TRBD2; V gene: TRBV4-1; clone size: few; J gene: TRBJ2-7; CDR3 DNA: TGCGCCAGCAGCCCCCCGGGACTATCACCTAACGAGCAGTACTTC; CDR3 protein: CASSPPGLSPNEQYF
D gene: TRBD2; V gene: TRBV6-1; clone size: few; J gene: TRBJ2-1; CDR3 DNA: TGTGCCAGCAGTCAAGGGTCTAGCGGGAGCCGGTACAATGAGCAGTTCTTC; CDR3 protein: CASSQGSSGSRYNEQFF
D gene: TRBD2; V gene: TRBV11-2; clone size: many; J gene: TRBJ2-3; CDR3 DNA: TGTGCCAGCAGCTTAGATCTGGCGGGAGTTCACACAGATACGCAGTATTTT; CDR3 protein: CASSLDLAGVHTDTQYF
D gene: TRBD1; V gene: TRBV27; clone size: -; J gene: TRBJ1-4; CDR3 DNA: TGTGCCAGCAGTGTGGGACAGGGGCCTCGGAATCTTGAAAATGAAAAACTGTTTTTT; CDR3 protein: CASSVGQGPRNLENEKLFF
D gene: TRBD1; V gene: TRBV6-1; clone size: few; J gene: TRBJ2-2; CDR3 DNA: TGTGCCAGCAGCCCCCCGGGACAGGGGGTTGGCGGGGAGCTGTTTTTT; CDR3 protein: CASSPPGQGVGGELFF
D gene: -; V gene: TRBV7-8; clone size: many; J gene: TRBJ2-5; CDR3 DNA: TGTGCCAGCAGCTACCCAGGACTATTCTCGGGGGGTTCCGTGCAGGGGTGGGAGACCCAGTACTTC; CDR3 protein: CASSYPGLFSGGSVQGWETQYF